This T cell receptor beta chain was captured by sequencing in a study of immune heterogeneity within non-small cell lung tumors. Whole-study findings and limits: Site-unique high-frequency clones occurred alongside identical dominant CDR3 beta clonotypes that recurred across tumor sites within a patient.

For the TCR beta CDR3, multiplex PCR with 32 V and 13 J primers performed the amplification. TCRdb recomputed calls from the multiplex PCR reads with MiXCR, one row per CDR3 protein. The sample holds over 10,000 distinct CDR3 sequences, about 22% seen once. Germline CDR1 reads SGHRS; CDR2 reads YFSETQ. The V end was cut by 3 bases, the J end by 4 bases, with 14 bases between. The CDR3 length is 16 residues. Template came from bulk tumor genomic DNA, at around 600 ng per sample. The authors collected several far-apart biopsies from each primary tumor during surgery. Enrolled patients presented with newly diagnosed, previously untreated non-small cell lung cancer and underwent curative surgery. In its sample, this clonotype was seen a few times. The antigen is not known.

The J gene is TRBJ2-6, the V gene TRBV5-1; D is undetermined. Material for sequencing was lung tumor tissue. This receptor was identified in a man in his sixties with non-small cell lung cancer. The CDR3 loop reads CASSSDPGPGANVLTF. The CDR3 nucleotides are TGCGCCAGCAGCTCGGACCCCGGGCCCGGGGCCAACGTCCTGACTTTC.